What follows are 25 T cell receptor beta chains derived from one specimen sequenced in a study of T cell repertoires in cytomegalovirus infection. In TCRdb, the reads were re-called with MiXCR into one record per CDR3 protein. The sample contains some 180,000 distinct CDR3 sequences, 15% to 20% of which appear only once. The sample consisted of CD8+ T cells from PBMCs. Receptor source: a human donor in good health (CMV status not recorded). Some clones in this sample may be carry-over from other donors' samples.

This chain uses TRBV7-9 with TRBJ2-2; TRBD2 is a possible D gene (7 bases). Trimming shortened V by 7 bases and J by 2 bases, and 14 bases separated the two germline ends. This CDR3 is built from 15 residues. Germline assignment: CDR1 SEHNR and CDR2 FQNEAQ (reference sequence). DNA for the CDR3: TGTGCCAGCAACGGACCGGGGGGCAACACCGGGGAGCTGTTTTTT. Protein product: CASNGPGGNTGELFF.

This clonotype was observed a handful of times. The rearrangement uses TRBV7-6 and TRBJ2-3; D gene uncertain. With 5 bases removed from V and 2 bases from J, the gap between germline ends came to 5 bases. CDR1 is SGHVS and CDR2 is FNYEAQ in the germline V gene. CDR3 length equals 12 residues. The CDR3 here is CASSHFTDTQYF. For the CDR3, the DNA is TGTGCCAGCAGCCATTTCACAGATACGCAGTATTTT.

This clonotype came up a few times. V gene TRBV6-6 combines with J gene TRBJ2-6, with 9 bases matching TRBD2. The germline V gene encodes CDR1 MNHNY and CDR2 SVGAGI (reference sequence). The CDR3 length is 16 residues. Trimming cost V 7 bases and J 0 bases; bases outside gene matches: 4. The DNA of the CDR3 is TGTGCCAGCACGCGGGGGGGGGGCTCTGGGGCCAACGTCCTGACTTTC. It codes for CASTRGGGSGANVLTF.

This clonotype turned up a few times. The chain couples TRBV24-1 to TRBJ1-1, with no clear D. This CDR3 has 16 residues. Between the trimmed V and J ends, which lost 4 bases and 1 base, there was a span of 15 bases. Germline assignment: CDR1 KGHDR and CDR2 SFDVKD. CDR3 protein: CATSDFPRQSNTEAFF. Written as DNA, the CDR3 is TGTGCCACCAGTGACTTCCCCCGACAATCGAACACTGAAGCTTTCTTT.

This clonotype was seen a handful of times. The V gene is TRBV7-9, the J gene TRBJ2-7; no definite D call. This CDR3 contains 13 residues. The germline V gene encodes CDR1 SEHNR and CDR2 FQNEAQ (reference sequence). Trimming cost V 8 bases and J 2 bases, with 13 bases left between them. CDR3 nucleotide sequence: TGTGCCAGCTCCCTCTCAGAGGCCTACGAGCAGTACTTC. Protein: CASSLSEAYEQYF.

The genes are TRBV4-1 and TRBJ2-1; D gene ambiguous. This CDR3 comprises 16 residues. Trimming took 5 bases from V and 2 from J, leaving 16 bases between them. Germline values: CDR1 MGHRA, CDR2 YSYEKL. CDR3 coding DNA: TGCGCCAGCAGCTCTCGATTACAAGAGACCTACAATGAGCAGTTCTTC. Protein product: CASSSRLQETYNEQFF.

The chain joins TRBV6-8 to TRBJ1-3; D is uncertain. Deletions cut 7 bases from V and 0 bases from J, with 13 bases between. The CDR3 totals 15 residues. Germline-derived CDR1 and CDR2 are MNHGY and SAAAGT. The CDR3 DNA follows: TGTGCCAGCACCCTGGACGGAAACTCTGGAAACACCATATATTTT. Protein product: CASTLDGNSGNTIYF.

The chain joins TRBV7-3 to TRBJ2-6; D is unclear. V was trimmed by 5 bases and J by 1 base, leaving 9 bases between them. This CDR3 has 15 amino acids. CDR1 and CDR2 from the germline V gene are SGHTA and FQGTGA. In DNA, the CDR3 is TGTGCCAGCAGCCCGGACCATTCTGGGGCCAACGTCCTGACTTTC. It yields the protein CASSPDHSGANVLTF.

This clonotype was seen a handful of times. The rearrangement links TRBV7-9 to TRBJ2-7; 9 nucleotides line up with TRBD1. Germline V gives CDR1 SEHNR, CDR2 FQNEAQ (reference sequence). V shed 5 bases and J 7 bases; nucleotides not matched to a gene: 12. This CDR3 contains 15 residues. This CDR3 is CASSPTGTGLREQYF. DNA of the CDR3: TGTGCCAGCAGCCCCACCGGGACAGGGCTTCGGGAGCAGTACTTC.

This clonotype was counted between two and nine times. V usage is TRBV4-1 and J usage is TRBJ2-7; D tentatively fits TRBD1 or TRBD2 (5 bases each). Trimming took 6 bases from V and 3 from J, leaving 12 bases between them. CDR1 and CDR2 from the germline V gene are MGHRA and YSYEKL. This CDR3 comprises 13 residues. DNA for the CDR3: TGCGCCAGCAGACTAGACAGCGGCTACGAGCAGTACTTC. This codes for CASRLDSGYEQYF.

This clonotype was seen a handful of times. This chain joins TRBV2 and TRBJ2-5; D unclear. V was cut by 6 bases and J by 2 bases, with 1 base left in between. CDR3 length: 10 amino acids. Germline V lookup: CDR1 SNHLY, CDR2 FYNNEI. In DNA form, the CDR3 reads TGTGCCAGCAGGCAAGAGACCCAGTACTTC. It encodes CASRQETQYF.

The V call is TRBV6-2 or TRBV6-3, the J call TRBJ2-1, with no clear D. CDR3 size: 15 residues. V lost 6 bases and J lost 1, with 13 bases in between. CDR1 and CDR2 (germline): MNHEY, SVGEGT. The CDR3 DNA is TGTGCCAGCAGGTCTCTTTCCGATTCCTACAATGAGCAGTTCTTC. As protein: CASRSLSDSYNEQFF.

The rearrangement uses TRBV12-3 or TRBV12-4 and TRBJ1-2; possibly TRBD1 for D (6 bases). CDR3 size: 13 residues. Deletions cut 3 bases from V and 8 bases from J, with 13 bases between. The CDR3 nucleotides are TGTGCCAGCAGTTTCCCCGGGGGCGAGGGCTACACCTTC. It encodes CASSFPGGEGYTF.

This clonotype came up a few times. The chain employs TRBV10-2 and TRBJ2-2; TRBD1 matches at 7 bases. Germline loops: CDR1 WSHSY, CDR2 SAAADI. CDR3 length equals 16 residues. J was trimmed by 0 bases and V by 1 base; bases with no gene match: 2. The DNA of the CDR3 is TGCGCCAGCAGTGAGTGGGGACAGACGAACACCGGGGAGCTGTTTTTT. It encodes CASSEWGQTNTGELFF.

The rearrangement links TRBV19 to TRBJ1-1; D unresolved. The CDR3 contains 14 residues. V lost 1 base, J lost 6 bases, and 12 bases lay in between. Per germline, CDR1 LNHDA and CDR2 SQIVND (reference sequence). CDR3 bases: TGTGCCAGTAGTATAGTGGGAGAGGCGGCTGAAGCTTTCTTT. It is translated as CASSIVGEAAEAFF.

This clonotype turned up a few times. The CDR3 nucleotides are TGTGCCAGCAGCCAAGAGCCCCCGGAAAGGGCGGGTTCACCCCTCCACTTT. Protein: CASSQEPPERAGSPLHF. The chain couples TRBV14 to TRBJ1-6; D is unresolved. Germline V gene sequence: CDR1 SGHDN, CDR2 FVKESK. With 0 bases removed from V and 9 bases from J, the gap between germline ends came to 18 bases. There are 17 residues in the CDR3.

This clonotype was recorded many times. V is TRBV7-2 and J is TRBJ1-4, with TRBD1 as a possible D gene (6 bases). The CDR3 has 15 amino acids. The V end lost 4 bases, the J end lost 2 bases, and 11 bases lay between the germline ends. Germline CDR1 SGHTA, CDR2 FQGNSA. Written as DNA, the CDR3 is TGTGCCAGCAGCTACCGGGGGCCGACTAATGAAAAACTGTTTTTT. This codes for CASSYRGPTNEKLFF.

CDR3 DNA: TGTGCCAGCAGCTCCACAGGGGGAGATGAAAAACTGTTTTTT. Protein: CASSSTGGDEKLFF. The chain carries TRBV7-2 and TRBJ1-4; 8 bases match TRBD1. V lost 4 bases, J lost 6 bases, and 4 bases stayed unmatched. Germline V gene data show CDR1 as SGHTA and CDR2 as FQGNSA. The CDR3 extends over 14 amino acids.

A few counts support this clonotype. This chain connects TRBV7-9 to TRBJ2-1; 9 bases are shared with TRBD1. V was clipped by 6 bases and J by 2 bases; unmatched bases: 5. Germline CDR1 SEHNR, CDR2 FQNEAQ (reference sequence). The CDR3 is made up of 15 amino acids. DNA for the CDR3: TGTGCCAGCAGTCCTGGGGACAGGGCCTACAATGAGCAGTTCTTC. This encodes CASSPGDRAYNEQFF.

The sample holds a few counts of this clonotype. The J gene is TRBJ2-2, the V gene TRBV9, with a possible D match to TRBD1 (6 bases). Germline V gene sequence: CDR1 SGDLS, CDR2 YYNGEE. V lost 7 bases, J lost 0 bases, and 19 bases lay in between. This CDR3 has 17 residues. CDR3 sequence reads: CASSQPERTANTGELFF. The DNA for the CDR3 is TGTGCCAGCTCCCAACCAGAACGGACAGCGAACACCGGGGAGCTGTTTTTT.

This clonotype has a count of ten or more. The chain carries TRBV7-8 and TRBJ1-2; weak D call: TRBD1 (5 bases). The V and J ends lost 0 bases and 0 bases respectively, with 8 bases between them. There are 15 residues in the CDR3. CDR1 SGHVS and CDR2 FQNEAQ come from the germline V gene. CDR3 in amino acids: CASSLAGGANYGYTF. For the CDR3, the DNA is TGTGCCAGCAGCTTAGCGGGGGGGGCTAACTATGGCTACACCTTC. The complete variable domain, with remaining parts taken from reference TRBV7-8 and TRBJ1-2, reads GAGVSQSPRYKVAKRGQDVALRCDPISGHVSLFWYQQALGQGPEFLTYFQNEAQLDKSGLPSDRFFAERPEGSVSTLKIQRTQQEDSAVYLCASSLAGGANYGYTFGSGTRLTVV.

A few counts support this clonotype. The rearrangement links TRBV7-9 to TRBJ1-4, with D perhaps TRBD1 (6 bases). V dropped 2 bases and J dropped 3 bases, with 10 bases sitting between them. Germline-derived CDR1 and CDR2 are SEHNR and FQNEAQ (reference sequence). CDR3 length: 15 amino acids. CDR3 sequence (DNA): TGTGCCAGCAGCTTATTGGACAGATCTAATGAAAAACTGTTTTTT. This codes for CASSLLDRSNEKLFF.

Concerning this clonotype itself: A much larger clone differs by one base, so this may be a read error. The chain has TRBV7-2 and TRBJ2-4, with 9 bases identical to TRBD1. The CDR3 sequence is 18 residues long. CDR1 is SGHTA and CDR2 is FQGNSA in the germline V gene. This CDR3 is CASSLALWDREAKIIQYF. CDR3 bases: TGTGCCAGCAGCTTAGCCCTCTGGGACAGGGAGGCCAAAATCATTCAGTACTTC.

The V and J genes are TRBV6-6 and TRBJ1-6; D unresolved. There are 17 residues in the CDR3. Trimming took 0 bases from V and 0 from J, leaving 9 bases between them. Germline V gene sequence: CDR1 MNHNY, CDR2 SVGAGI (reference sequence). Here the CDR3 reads CASSYSGISSYNSPLHF. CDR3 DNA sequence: TGTGCCAGCAGTTACTCTGGGATTAGCTCCTATAATTCACCCCTCCACTTT.

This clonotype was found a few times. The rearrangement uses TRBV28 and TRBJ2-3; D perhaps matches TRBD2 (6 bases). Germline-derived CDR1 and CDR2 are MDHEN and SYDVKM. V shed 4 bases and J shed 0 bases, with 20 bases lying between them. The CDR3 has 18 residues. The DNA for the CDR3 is TGTGCCAGCAGTTCCCTGGATCGGGCGGGGACTAGCACAGATACGCAGTATTTT. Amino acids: CASSSLDRAGTSTDTQYF.